This T cell receptor (beta chain) was recorded in a study of identical twins' blood T cells. TCRdb passed the 5' RACE reads through MiXCR, listing each CDR3 protein once. Of 300,000 to 400,000 distinct CDR3 sequences detected, roughly 31% appear once; the ten largest clones hold around 5.6%. With V trimmed by 6 bases and J by 5 bases, 20 bases remained unmatched. The CDR3 contains 17 residues. Germline V gives CDR1 DFQATT, CDR2 SNEGSKA (reference sequence). Input material: PBMCs. The chain combines TRBV20-1 with TRBJ1-1; 8 nucleotides line up with TRBD1. The sequence derives from a woman between 18 and 50 years old in good health. CDR3 loop: CSAKYHRGIALPTEAFF. The CDR3, as DNA: TGCAGTGCCAAATATCACAGGGGGATCGCTCTCCCGACTGAAGCTTTCTTT.